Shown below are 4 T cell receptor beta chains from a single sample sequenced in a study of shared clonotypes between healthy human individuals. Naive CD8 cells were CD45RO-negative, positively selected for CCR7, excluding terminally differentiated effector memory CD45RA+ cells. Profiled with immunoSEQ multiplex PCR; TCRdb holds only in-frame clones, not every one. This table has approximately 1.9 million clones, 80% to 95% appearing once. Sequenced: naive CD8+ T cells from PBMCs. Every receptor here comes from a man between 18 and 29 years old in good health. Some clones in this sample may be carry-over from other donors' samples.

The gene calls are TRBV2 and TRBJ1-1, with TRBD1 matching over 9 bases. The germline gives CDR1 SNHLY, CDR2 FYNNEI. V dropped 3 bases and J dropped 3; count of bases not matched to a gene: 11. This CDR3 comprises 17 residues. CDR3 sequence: CASSDGDRAGQDTEAFF. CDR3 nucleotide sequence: TGTGCCAGCAGTGATGGGGACAGGGCGGGACAAGACACTGAAGCTTTCTTT. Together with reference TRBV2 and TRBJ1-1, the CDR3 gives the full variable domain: EPEVTQTPSHQVTQMGQEVILRCVPISNHLYFYWYRQILGQKVEFLVSFYNNEISEKSEIFDDQFSVERPDGSNFTLKIRSTKLEDSAMYFCASSDGDRAGQDTEAFFGQGTRLTVV.

The CDR3 nucleotides are TGTGCCAGCAGCTTGGGTGCTGGGTCAGGAGAAAAACTGTTTTTT. This codes for CASSLGAGSGEKLFF. The rearrangement links TRBV5-8 to TRBJ1-4; the D is unclear. V lost 0 bases and J 8 bases, leaving 14 bases between the germline ends. The CDR3 is 15 amino acids. Looked up from germline, CDR1 is SGHTS and CDR2 is YDEGEE.

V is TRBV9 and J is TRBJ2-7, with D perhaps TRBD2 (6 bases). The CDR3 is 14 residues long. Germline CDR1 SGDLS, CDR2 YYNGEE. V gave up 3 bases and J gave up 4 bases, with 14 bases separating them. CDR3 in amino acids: CASSDSSAGYEQYF. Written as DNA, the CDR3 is TGTGCCAGCAGCGATTCCTCGGCGGGGTACGAGCAGTACTTC.

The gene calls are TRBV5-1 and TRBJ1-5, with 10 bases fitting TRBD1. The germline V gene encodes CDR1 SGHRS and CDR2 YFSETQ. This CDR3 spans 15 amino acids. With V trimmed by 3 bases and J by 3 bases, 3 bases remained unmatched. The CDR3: CASSWTGGTNQPQHF. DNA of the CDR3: TGCGCCAGCAGCTGGACAGGGGGAACCAATCAGCCCCAGCATTTT.